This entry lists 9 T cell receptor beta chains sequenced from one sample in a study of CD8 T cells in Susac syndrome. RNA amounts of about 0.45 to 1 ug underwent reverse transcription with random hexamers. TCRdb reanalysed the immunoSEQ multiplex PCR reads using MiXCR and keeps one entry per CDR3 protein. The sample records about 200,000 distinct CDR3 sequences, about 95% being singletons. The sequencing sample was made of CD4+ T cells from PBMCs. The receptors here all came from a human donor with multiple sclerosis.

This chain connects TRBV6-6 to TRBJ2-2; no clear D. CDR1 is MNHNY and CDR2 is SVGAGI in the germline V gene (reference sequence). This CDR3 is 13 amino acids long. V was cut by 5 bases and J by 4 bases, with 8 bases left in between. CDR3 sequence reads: CASSRDVTGELFF. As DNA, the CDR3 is TGTGCCAGCAGTCGTGACGTCACCGGGGAGCTGTTTTTT.

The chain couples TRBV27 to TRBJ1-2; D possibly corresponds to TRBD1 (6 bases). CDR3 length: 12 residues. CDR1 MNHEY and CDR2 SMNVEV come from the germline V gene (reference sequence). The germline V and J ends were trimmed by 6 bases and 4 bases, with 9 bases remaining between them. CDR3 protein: CASSRGPYGYTF. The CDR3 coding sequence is TGTGCCAGCAGCCGGGGGCCCTATGGCTACACCTTC.

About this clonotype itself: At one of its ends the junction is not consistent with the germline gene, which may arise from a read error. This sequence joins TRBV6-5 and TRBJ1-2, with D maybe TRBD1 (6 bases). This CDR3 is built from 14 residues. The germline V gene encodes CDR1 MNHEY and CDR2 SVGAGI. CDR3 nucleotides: TGTGCCAGCAGAAAGACAGGCCGCACACCCCCTGGAGTCTTC. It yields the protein CASRKTGRTPPGVF.

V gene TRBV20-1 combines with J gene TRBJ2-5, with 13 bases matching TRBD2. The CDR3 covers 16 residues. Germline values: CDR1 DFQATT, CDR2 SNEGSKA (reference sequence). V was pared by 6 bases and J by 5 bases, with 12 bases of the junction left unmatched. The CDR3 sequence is CSAPMTSGRPLETQYF. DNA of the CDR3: TGCAGTGCCCCCATGACTAGCGGGAGGCCCTTGGAGACCCAGTACTTC.

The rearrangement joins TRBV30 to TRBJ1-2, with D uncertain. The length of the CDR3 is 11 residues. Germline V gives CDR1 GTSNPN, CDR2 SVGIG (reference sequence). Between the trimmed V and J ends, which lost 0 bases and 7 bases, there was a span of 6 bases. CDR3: CAWSVGSGYTF. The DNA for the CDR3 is TGTGCCTGGAGTGTAGGGTCTGGCTACACCTTC. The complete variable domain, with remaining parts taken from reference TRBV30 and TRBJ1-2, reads SQTIHQWPATLVQPVGSPLSLECTVEGTSNPNLYWYRQAAGRGLQLLFYSVGIGQISSEVPQNLSASRPQDRQFILSSKKLLLSDSGFYLCAWSVGSGYTFGSGTRLTVV.

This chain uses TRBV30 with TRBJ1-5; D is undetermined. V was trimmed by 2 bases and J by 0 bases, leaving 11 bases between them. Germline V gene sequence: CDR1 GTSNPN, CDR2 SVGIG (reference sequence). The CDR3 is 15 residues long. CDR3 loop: CAWSREHHSNQPQHF. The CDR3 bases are TGTGCCTGGAGTCGCGAACATCATAGCAATCAGCCCCAGCATTTT.

Written as DNA, the CDR3 is TGTGCCAGCAGTTACCGGGGGAACATGAACACTGAAGCTTTCTTT. Its translation is CASSYRGNMNTEAFF. The rearrangement uses TRBV6-5 and TRBJ1-1; maybe TRBD1 (5 bases). Germline lookup yields CDR1 MNHEY and CDR2 SVGAGI. The CDR3 contains 15 residues. V shed 2 bases and J shed 0 bases, with 10 bases lying between them.

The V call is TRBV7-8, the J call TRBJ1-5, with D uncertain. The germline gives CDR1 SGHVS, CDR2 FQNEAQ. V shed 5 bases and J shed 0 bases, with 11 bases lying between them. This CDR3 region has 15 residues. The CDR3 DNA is TGTGCCAGCAGCGCAGAGTTAGATAGCAATCAGCCCCAGCATTTT. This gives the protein CASSAELDSNQPQHF.

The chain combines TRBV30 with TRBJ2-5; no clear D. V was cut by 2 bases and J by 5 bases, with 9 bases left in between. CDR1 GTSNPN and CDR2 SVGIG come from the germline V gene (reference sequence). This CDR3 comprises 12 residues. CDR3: CAWSSFSETQYF. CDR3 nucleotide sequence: TGTGCCTGGAGTAGCTTTTCGGAGACCCAGTACTTC. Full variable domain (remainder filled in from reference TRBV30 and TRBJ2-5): SQTIHQWPATLVQPVGSPLSLECTVEGTSNPNLYWYRQAAGRGLQLLFYSVGIGQISSEVPQNLSASRPQDRQFILSSKKLLLSDSGFYLCAWSSFSETQYFGPGTRLLVL.